The present entry profiles one TCR beta chain with its context. V was pared by 3 bases and J by 5 bases, with 10 bases between. The CDR3 is 12 residues long. CDR1 SQVTM and CDR2 ANQGSEA come from the germline V gene. The sample comes from a study of cytomegalovirus exposure and HLA in healthy donors. PCR was performed using 60 Vbeta and 13 Jbeta primers. Assay: immunoSEQ multiplex PCR; the TCRdb copy retains only in-frame clones and omits some. The sample has about 190,000 clones, approximately 84% seen once. The specimen sequenced was PBMCs. The TCR originated in a woman between 50 and 59 years old in good health and CMV-seropositive. This sequence joins TRBV29-1 and TRBJ1-2; no firm D call. The CDR3: CSVDAAAYGYTF. CDR3 nucleotides: TGCAGCGTTGACGCGGCAGCTTATGGCTACACCTTC.